The 17 T cell receptor beta chains given below trace back to one sample, sequenced in a study of tumor-infiltrating lymphocytes in primary liver carcinoma. The researchers produced TCR beta cDNA from about 510 ng total RNA with a constant-region primer. Libraries of TCR beta came from three nested multiplex PCR rounds with slightly modified ARM-PCR. Primers for the first two PCR rounds were TRBV1-TRBV30 forward primers and a C-beta reverse primer (roughly 10 cycles per round). MiXCR was run by TCRdb on the multiplex PCR reads, yielding one entry per CDR3 protein. The top ten clones hold roughly 19% of a sample with about 43,000 distinct CDR3 sequences, about three quarters of them seen once. Starting material for RNA and DNA co-extraction consisted of about 20-33 mg of unsorted bulk tissue. Material: liver tumor tissue from sampling region 2. Subset denoted: tumor region T2, inferior pole. The receptors stem from a man in his forties with primary liver carcinoma and hepatitis B virus infection.

Points on this clonotype: Germline and junction disagree at one end, which may indicate a read error. The V call is TRBV14, the J call TRBJ2-1; 8 positions match TRBD2. The CDR3 extends over 16 amino acids. Germline V CDR1 and CDR2: SGHDN, FVKESK. CDR3: CASSAVAGWVTNEQIF. The CDR3 DNA sequence: TGTGCCAGCAGTGCCGTAGCGGGATGGGTAACCAATGAGCAGATCTTT.

This rearrangement joins TRBV4-3 to TRBJ2-7; possibly TRBD1 for D (5 bases). Trimming took off 3 bases at V and 11 bases at J, with 23 bases between the two ends. Germline loops: CDR1 LGHNA, CDR2 YSLEER. The CDR3 covers 15 residues. CDR3: CASSHVTVTADAEYF. CDR3 bases: TGCGCCAGCAGCCATGTTACGGTGACAGCAGACGCGGAGTACTTC.

This chain joins TRBV12-3 or TRBV12-4 and TRBJ2-2, with D possibly TRBD1 on 6 matching bases. V dropped 6 bases and J dropped 0 bases, with 17 bases sitting between them. The CDR3 loop spans 17 amino acids. The CDR3 region is CASSFRGSGSNTGELFF. The CDR3 nucleotides read TGTGCCAGCAGCTTTAGGGGGAGCGGTTCGAACACCGGGGAGCTGTTTTTT.

The rearrangement joins TRBV29-1 to TRBJ2-1, with 10 bases matching TRBD2. The J segment lost 11 bases and the V segment lost 5 bases, leaving 3 bases of the junction unmatched. CDR3 length: 11 amino acids. Germline values: CDR1 SQVTM, CDR2 ANQGSEA. The CDR3 bases are TGCAGCGTTCAGCGGGGGGGTAAGCAGTTCTTC. Encoded protein: CSVQRGGKQFF.

This chain links TRBV5-6 with TRBJ1-5; possibly TRBD1 for D (6 bases). The germline V and J ends were trimmed by 9 bases and 5 bases, with 21 bases remaining between them. Germline V CDR1 and CDR2: SGHDT, YYEEEE. The length of the CDR3 is 15 residues. This CDR3 reads CANGILGRGDQPQHF. The DNA of the CDR3 is TGTGCCAACGGCATCTTGGGCAGGGGCGATCAGCCCCAGCATTTT. Supplemented by reference TRBV5-6 and TRBJ1-5, the full variable domain reads DAGVTQSPTHLIKTRGQQVTLRCSPKSGHDTVSWYQQALGQGPQFIFQYYEEEERQRGNFPDRFSGHQFPNYSSELNVNALLLGDSALYLCANGILGRGDQPQHFGDGTRLSIL.

This clonotype was seen a handful of times. This may come from a read error, since a much larger clone is one base off. The chain employs TRBV30 and TRBJ1-2; no clear D gene. Germline lookup yields CDR1 GTSNPN and CDR2 SVGIG (reference sequence). The CDR3 runs 12 residues. The CDR3 loop reads CAWSGQIYSYTF. The CDR3 DNA reads as TGTGCCTGGAGTGGTCAGATCTATAGCTACACCTTC.

Regarding this clonotype: The junction shows a germline mismatch at one end, possibly a read error. This chain joins TRBV12-3 or TRBV12-4 and TRBJ2-5; D gene ambiguous. This CDR3 comprises 12 residues. The CDR3 sequence is CASSLHLETQYF. In DNA, the CDR3 is TGTGCCAGCAGCCTTCATTTAGAGACCCAGTATTTC.

A note on this clonotype: The junction shows a germline mismatch at one end, possibly a read error. This sequence joins TRBV11-2 and TRBJ2-5, with D unclear. Per germline, CDR1 SGHAT and CDR2 FQNNGV. This CDR3 is built from 16 residues. The CDR3 protein is CASSSEPGNLQETQYF. Here the CDR3 DNA reads TGTGCCAGCAGCTCAGAACCGGGTAACCTCCAAGAGACTCAGTACTTC.

J is TRBJ2-1 and V is TRBV29-1; D is perhaps TRBD1 (5 bases). Trimming pared 6 bases from V and 14 bases from J, leaving 20 bases between. The CDR3 runs to 12 residues. Germline V gene data show CDR1 as SQVTM and CDR2 as ANQGSEA. The chain's CDR3 is CSVALIRGREFF. CDR3 DNA: TGCAGCGTCGCTCTTATTAGGGGAAGAGAGTTCTTC.

Note on this clonotype: The conserved final phenylalanine or tryptophan is absent from the CDR3, which likely points to a read error. This chain connects TRBV12-3 or TRBV12-4 to TRBJ2-5; D is perhaps TRBD1 (5 bases). Trimming cost V 3 bases and J 6 bases, with 14 bases left between them. This CDR3 contains 14 residues. DNA of the CDR3: TGTGCCAGCAGTTTTTCAGGGAATGAGAAGACCCAGTACTCC. Translating gives CASSFSGNEKTQYS.

With respect to this clonotype: Since the CDR3 does not end with the conserved phenylalanine or tryptophan, this likely comes from a read error. The chain links TRBV29-1 to TRBJ2-1; TRBD2 is a possible D gene (6 bases). The CDR3 runs 17 residues. Germline assignment: CDR1 SQVTM and CDR2 ANQGSEA. The CDR3, as DNA: TGCAGCGTTGAAGGGAGGGGCCAAGCGGAGATCTACGATGAGCAGTTCTCC. It encodes CSVEGRGQAEIYDEQFS.

As to this clonotype: A junction end diverges from the germline sequence, so it may reflect a read error. V gene TRBV29-1 combines with J gene TRBJ1-5; no reliable D call. Germline V gene lookup returns CDR1 SQVTM and CDR2 ANQGSEA. The CDR3 runs to 13 residues. CDR3 sequence: CSVVGQINQPQYF. For the CDR3, the DNA is TGCAGCGTTGTCGGCCAGATCAATCAGCCCCAGTATTTC. The full variable domain, its missing parts supplied by reference TRBV29-1 and TRBJ1-5, is SAVISQKPSRDICQRGTSLTIQCQVDSQVTMMFWYRQQPGQSLTLIATANQGSEATYESGFVIDKFPISRPNLTFSTLTVSNMSPEDSSIYLCSVVGQINQPQYFGDGTRLSIL.

Worth noting for this clonotype: A junction boundary mismatches the germline segment, possibly from a read error. V and J are TRBV29-1 and TRBJ1-2; TRBD1 might be the D (5 bases). The CDR3 spans 14 residues. The germline CDR1 and CDR2 sequences are SQVTM and ANQGSEA. The CDR3 DNA reads as TGCAGCGTTGAAGCGGAAGAAGGGGTGGATGACTACATGTTC. It codes for CSVEAEEGVDDYMF.

This clonotype occurred a few times. One junction end does not reproduce the germline sequence, and a read error may be involved. This chain links TRBV28 with TRBJ2-3; D is perhaps TRBD2 (8 bases). The CDR3 runs 14 residues. From germline, CDR1 is MDHEN and CDR2 SYDVKM. DNA of the CDR3: TGTGCCAGTGCGTATCGGGGGGGGACAGTTACGCAGTATTTT. This encodes CASAYRGGTVTQYF.

To note about this clonotype: Sequence at one end of the junction differs from germline and may be a read error. CDR3 sequence: CASSTPRMGGSGYAF. The CDR3 DNA reads as TGTGCCAGCAGTACCCCTCGGATGGGGGGGAGTGGCTACGCCTTC. The J gene is TRBJ1-2, the V gene TRBV28; TRBD1 might be the D (5 bases). This CDR3 contains 15 residues. CDR1 is MDHEN, CDR2 SYDVKM, per germline.

The V call is TRBV7-8, the J call TRBJ2-1; D gene unclear. Trimming removed 6 bases from V and 15 bases from J, with 15 bases in between. CDR3 length: 11 amino acids. CDR1 and CDR2 (germline): SGHVS, FQNEAQ. The CDR3 loop reads CASSVSIERFF. The CDR3 DNA follows: TGTGCCAGCAGTGTTAGCATTGAGAGGTTCTTC.

On this clonotype: Relative to the germline gene, one junction end is altered; a read error may explain this. The rearrangement uses TRBV5-6 and TRBJ2-7; TRBD2 aligns across 9 bases. Germline values: CDR1 SGHDT, CDR2 YYEEEE. The CDR3 runs 14 residues. The CDR3 DNA follows: TGTACCAGCAGCTCCGTGACTAGCGGCCTCGGGCAGTACTTC. The encoded protein is CTSSSVTSGLGQYF.